This T cell receptor (beta chain) originates from a study of CD8 T cells in ankylosing spondylitis. In the case of this clonotype: Its antigen is undetermined.

The CDR3 extends over 15 amino acids. Germline assignment: CDR1 WSHSY and CDR2 SAAADI. The ends lost 5 bases at V and 5 bases at J; junction bases unmatched: 6. Study-wide points: Made up of eight or nine highly homologous variants, a TCR beta motif appeared characteristic of ankylosing spondylitis blood. Earlier studies detected some motif variants in reactive arthritis synovial fluid and blood.

Each CDR3 protein gets one entry after TCRdb re-called the 5' RACE reads with MiXCR. The sample records some 130,000 distinct CDR3 sequences, about 7% being singletons. The origin of this receptor is a female donor with ankylosing spondylitis or in good health (not recorded which). This chain joins TRBV10-2 and TRBJ2-1, with 10 bases fitting TRBD2. The sequenced sample consisted of blood, either unsorted or a sorted T cell fraction (not recorded which). The CDR3 DNA reads TGCGCCAGCAGTAGTAGCGGGGGGTTCAACAATGAGCAGTTCTTC. It translates to CASSSSGGFNNEQFF.